This T cell receptor (beta chain) was profiled in a study of blood T cells in healthy people across ages. Notes on the study in general: There was no known CMV status for donors, so expanded clonotype changes were possibly confounded.

Through a sample-barcoded 5' primer and a J-beta primer mix, a second PCR was run for roughly 7 to 11 cycles. TCRdb ran MiXCR on the 5' RACE reads and lists one entry per CDR3 protein. Found here are roughly 560,000 distinct CDR3 sequences, around 24% of them singletons; the top ten hold 7.5% to 9%. Notes on this clonotype: Its antigen is not known. At one of its ends the junction is not consistent with the germline gene, which may arise from a read error.

These data were also filed under a second study, of T cells of mothers and their children.

The source is a boy aged 10-17 years in good health. The sample was blood.

CDR3 amino acids: CAGSSQGYEQYF. The CDR3 region has the DNA TGTGCCGGCAGCTCCCAGGGGTACGAGCAGTACTTC. V is TRBV7-2 and J is TRBJ2-7; maybe TRBD1 (6 bases). CDR3 size: 12 residues. CDR1 and CDR2 from the germline V gene are SGHTA and FQGNSA. Drawing the rest from reference TRBV7-2 and TRBJ2-7, the complete variable domain is GAGVSQSPSNKVTEKGKDVELRCDPISGHTALYWYRQSLGQGLEFLIYFQGNSAPDKSGLPSDRFSAERTGGSVSTLTIQRTQQEDSAVYLCAGSSQGYEQYFGPGTRLTVT.